Listed below are T cell receptor beta chains from one sample, sequenced in a study of T cells after yellow fever vaccination. TCRdb used MiXCR to reprocess the 5' RACE reads, holding one entry per CDR3 protein. In the table there are about 140,000 distinct CDR3 sequences, 5% to 7.5% of which are singletons. Sequencing was performed on CD4+ T cells sorted from PBMCs, taken 10 days after the yellow fever booster vaccination. All receptors come from a man aged 30 to 45 who received the YFV17D yellow fever vaccine. Each CDR3 is given with its conserved first and last residue. Each record gives: J gene, V gene, D gene, clone size, CDR3 protein, CDR3 DNA. D genes are given only for firm matches. The size of a clone is reported for some rows only, either as once, few or many, or as a class for expanded clones.

TRBJ2-5 | TRBV12-3/TRBV12-4 | TRBD2 | many | CASSFGSSGGETQYF | TGTGCCAGCAGTTTTGGTTCTAGCGGGGGCGAGACCCAGTACTTC
TRBJ2-7 | TRBV15 | - | many | CATSRGVSAVVSYEQYF | TGTGCCACCAGCAGAGGGGTCTCAGCGGTAGTCTCCTACGAGCAGTACTTC
TRBJ2-7 | TRBV7-9 | - | many | CASSFTVGSEQYF | TGTGCCAGCAGCTTCACCGTTGGTTCAGAGCAGTACTTC
TRBJ2-3 | TRBV27 | - | - | CASSLSDQRDTDTQYF | TGTGCCAGCAGTTTATCGGACCAACGTGACACAGATACGCAGTATTTT
TRBJ1-5 | TRBV25-1 | TRBD1 | many | CASSEGGDRSQPQHF | TGTGCCAGCAGTGAGGGGGGGGACAGGAGTCAGCCCCAGCATTTT
TRBJ2-5 | TRBV9 | - | many | CASSVALQETQYF | TGTGCCAGCAGCGTAGCACTCCAAGAGACCCAGTACTTC
TRBJ2-2 | TRBV30 | - | many | CAWSVRARSTGELFF | TGTGCCTGGAGTGTAAGGGCCAGATCCACCGGGGAGCTGTTTTTT
TRBJ2-2 | TRBV7-2 | TRBD1 | - | CASSDRGTGELFF | TGTGCCAGCAGCGACAGGGGCACCGGGGAGCTGTTTTTT
TRBJ1-1 | TRBV20-1 | - | many | CSARAQGRANTEAFF | TGCAGTGCTAGAGCCCAGGGCAGGGCGAACACTGAAGCTTTCTTT
TRBJ1-5 | TRBV7-2 | - | - | CASSRDFSNQPQHF | TGTGCCAGCAGCCGGGATTTTAGCAATCAGCCCCAGCATTTT
TRBJ2-7 | TRBV5-1 | TRBD1 | many | CASSLARGSYEQYF | TGCGCCAGCAGCTTGGCCAGGGGGTCCTACGAGCAGTACTTC
TRBJ1-2 | TRBV6-2/TRBV6-3 | TRBD1 | - | CASSPLEGANYGYTF | TGTGCCAGCAGTCCGCTGGAGGGGGCGAACTATGGCTACACCTTC
TRBJ2-1 | TRBV2 | TRBD2 | many | CASVPGQGLAGVRSYNEQFF | TGTGCCAGCGTTCCGGGTCAGGGACTAGCGGGAGTTCGATCCTACAATGAGCAGTTCTTC
TRBJ1-6 | TRBV30 | TRBD1 | many | CAYATGGSSYNSPLHF | TGTGCCTACGCGACAGGGGGAAGCTCCTATAATTCACCCCTCCACTTT
TRBJ2-5 | TRBV20-1 | - | many | CSARDSRTGQETQYF | TGCAGTGCTAGAGATTCGAGAACGGGCCAAGAGACCCAGTACTTC
TRBJ2-3 | TRBV3-1 | - | many | CASSQDARTQYF | TGTGCCAGCAGCCAAGATGCCCGTACGCAGTATTTT
TRBJ1-1 | TRBV14 | - | many | CASSRWLNTEAFF | TGTGCCAGCAGCCGATGGCTGAACACTGAAGCTTTCTTT
TRBJ2-3 | TRBV7-9 | - | many | CASSSRQIRASHTQYF | TGTGCCAGCAGCTCCCGACAGATCCGGGCCTCACATACGCAGTATTTT
TRBJ2-7 | TRBV5-6 | - | many | CASSMGQILTRSEQYF | TGTGCCAGCAGCATGGGACAAATCTTGACACGTAGCGAGCAGTACTTC
TRBJ2-7 | TRBV3-1 | TRBD2 | many | CASSFGTTRTYEQYF | TGTGCCAGCAGCTTCGGGACTACCAGAACCTACGAGCAGTACTTC